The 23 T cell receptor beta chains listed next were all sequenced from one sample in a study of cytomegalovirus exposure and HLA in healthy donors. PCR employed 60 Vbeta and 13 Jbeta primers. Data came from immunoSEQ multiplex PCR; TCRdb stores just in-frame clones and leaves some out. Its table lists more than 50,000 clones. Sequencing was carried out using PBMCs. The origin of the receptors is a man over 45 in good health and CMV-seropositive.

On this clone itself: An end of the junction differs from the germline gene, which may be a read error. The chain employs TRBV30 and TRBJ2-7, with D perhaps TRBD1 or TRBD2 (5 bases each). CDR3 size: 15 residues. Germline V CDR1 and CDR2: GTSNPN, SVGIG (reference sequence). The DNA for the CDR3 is TGTGCCGGGAGTAAGAAGGGGATCCCCTCCTACGAGCAGTACTTC. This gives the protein CAGSKKGIPSYEQYF.

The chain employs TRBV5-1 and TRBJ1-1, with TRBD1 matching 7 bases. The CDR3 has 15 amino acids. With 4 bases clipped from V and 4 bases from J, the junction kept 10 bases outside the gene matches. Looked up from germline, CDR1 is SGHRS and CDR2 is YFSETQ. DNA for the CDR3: TGCGCCAGCAGCCGGCCGCCAGGGGGAGGCACTGAAGCTTTCTTT. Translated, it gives CASSRPPGGGTEAFF.

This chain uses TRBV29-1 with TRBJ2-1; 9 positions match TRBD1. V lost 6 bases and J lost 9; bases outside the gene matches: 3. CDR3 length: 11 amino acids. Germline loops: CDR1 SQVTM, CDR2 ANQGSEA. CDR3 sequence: CSVDRGGEQFF. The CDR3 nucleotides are TGCAGCGTGGACAGGGGAGGTGAGCAGTTCTTC.

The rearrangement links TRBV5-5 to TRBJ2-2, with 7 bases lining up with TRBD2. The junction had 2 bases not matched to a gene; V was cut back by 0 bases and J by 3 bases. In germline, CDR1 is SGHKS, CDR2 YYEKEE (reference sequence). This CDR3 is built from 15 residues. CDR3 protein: CASSLAGRYTGELFF. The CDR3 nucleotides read TGTGCCAGCAGCTTGGCCGGGAGGTACACCGGGGAGCTGTTTTTT.

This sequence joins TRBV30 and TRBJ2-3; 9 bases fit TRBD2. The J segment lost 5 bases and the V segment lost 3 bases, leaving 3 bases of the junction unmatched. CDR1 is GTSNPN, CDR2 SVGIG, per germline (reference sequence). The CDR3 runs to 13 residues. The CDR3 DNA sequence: TGTGCCTGGAGCCAGCGGGAGGTAGATACGCAGTATTTT. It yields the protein CAWSQREVDTQYF.

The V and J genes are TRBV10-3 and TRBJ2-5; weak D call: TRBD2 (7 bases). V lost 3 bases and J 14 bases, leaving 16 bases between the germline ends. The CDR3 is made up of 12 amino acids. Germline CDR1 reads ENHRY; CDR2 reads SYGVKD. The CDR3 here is CAISEGGRGYYF. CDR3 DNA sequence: TGTGCCATCAGTGAAGGGGGGAGGGGCTATTACTTC.

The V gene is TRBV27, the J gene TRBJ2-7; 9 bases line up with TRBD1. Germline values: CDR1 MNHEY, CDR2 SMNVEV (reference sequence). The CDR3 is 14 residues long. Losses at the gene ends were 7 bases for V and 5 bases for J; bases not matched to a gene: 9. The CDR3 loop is CASNNRGPRDEQYF. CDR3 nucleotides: TGTGCCAGCAACAACAGGGGGCCACGTGACGAGCAGTACTTC.

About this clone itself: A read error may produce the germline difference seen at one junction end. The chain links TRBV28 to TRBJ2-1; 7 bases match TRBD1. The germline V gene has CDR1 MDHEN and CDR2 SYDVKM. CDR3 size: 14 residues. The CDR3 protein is CASSGGSSDNEQFF. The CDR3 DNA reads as TGTGCCAGTTCAGGGGGAAGCTCCGACAATGAGCAGTTCTTC. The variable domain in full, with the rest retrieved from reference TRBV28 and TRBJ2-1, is DVKVTQSSRYLVKRTGEKVFLECVQDMDHENMFWYRQDPGLGLRLIYFSYDVKMKEKGDIPEGYSVSREKKERFSLILESASTNQTSMYLCASSGGSSDNEQFFGPGTRLTVL.

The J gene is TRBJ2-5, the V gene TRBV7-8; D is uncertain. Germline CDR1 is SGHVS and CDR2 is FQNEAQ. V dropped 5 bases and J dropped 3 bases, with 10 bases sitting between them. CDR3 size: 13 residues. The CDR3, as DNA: TGTGCCAGCAGCCGAGGCCCCAAAGAGACCCAGTACTTC. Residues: CASSRGPKETQYF.

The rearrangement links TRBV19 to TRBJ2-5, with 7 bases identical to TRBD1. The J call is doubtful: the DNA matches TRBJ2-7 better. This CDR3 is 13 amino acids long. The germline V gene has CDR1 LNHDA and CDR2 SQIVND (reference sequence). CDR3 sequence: CASSSQGSYEQYF. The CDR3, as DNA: TGTGCCAGTAGCTCACAGGGGTCGTACGAGCAGTACTTC.

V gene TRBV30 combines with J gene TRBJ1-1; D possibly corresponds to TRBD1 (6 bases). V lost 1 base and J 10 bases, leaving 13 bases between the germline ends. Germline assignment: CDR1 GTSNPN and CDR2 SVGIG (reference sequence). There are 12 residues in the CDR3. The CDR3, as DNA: TGTGCCTGGAGTGGCCCGGGGGGGCGAGCTTTCTTT. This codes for CAWSGPGGRAFF. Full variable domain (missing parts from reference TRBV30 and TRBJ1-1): SQTIHQWPATLVQPVGSPLSLECTVEGTSNPNLYWYRQAAGRGLQLLFYSVGIGQISSEVPQNLSASRPQDRQFILSSKKLLLSDSGFYLCAWSGPGGRAFFGQGTRLTVV.

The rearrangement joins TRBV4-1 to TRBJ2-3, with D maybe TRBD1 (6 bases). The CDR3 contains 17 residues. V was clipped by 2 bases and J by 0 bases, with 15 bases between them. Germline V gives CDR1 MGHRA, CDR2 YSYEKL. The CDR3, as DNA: TGCGCCAGCAGCCAACCAATCAGGGGCCTCAGCACAGATACGCAGTATTTT. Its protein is CASSQPIRGLSTDTQYF.

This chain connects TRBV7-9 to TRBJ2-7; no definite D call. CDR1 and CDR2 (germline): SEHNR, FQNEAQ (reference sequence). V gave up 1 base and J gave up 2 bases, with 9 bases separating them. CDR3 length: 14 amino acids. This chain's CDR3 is CASSLGATTYEQYF. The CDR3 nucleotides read TGTGCCAGCAGCTTAGGGGCAACCACCTACGAGCAGTACTTC.

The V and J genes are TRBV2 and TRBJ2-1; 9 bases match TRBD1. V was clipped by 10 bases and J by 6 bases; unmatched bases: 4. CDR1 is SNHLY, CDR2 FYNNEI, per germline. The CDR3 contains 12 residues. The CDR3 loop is CANSGQGNEQFF. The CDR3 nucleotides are TGTGCCAACTCGGGACAGGGCAATGAGCAGTTCTTC.

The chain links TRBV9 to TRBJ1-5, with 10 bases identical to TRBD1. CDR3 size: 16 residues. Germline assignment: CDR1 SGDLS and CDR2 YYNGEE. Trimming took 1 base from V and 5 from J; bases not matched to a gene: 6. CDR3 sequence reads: CASSVPRDRGHQPQHF. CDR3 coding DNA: TGTGCCAGCAGCGTACCCCGGGACAGGGGTCATCAGCCCCAGCATTTT. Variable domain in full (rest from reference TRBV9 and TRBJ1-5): DSGVTQTPKHLITATGQRVTLRCSPRSGDLSVYWYQQSLDQGLQFLIQYYNGEERAKGNILERFSAQQFPDLHSELNLSSLELGDSALYFCASSVPRDRGHQPQHFGDGTRLSIL.

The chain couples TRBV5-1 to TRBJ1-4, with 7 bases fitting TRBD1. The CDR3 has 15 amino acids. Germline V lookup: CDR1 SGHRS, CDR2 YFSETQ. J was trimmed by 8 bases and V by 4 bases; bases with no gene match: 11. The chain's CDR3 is CASSPPTGPGEKLFF. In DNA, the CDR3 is TGCGCCAGCAGCCCTCCGACAGGGCCGGGGGAAAAACTGTTTTTT.

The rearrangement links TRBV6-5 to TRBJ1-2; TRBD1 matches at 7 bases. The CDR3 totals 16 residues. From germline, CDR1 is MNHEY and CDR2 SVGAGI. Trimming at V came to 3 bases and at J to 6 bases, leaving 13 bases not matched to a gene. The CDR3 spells CASSYSRGWRGHGYTF. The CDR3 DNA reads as TGTGCCAGCAGTTATAGCCGGGGTTGGAGGGGGCATGGCTACACCTTC.

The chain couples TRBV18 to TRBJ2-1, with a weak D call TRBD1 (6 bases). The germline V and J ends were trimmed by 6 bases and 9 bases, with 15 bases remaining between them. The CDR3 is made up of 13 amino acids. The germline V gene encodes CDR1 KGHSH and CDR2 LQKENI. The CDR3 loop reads CASSGREQGEQFF. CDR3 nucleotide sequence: TGTGCCAGCTCCGGCCGGGAACAGGGTGAGCAGTTCTTC.

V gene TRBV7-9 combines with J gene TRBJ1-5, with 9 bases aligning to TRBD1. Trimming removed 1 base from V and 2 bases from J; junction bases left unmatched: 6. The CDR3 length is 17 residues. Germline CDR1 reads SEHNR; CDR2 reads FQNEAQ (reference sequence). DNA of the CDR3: TGTGCCAGCAGCTTAGGGTTGGGACAGGGTGGCAATCAGCCCCAGCATTTT. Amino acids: CASSLGLGQGGNQPQHF.

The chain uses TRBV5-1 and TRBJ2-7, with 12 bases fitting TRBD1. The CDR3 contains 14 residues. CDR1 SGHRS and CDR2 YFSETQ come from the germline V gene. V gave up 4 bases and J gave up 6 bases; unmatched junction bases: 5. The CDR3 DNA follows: TGCGCCAGCAGCCACGGGACAGGGGGCGGCGAGCAGTACTTC. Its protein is CASSHGTGGGEQYF.

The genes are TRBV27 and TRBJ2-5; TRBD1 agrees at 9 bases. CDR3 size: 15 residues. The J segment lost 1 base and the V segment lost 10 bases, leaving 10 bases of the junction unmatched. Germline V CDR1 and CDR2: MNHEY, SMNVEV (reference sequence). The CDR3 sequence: CATRSEGQGQETQYF. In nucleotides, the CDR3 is TGTGCCACCCGATCGGAGGGACAGGGCCAAGAGACCCAGTACTTC.

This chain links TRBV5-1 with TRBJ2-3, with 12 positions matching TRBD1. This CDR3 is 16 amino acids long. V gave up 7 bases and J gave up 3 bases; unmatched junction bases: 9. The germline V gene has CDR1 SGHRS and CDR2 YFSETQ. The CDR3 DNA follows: TGCGCCAGCCACCCGGGGACAGGGGGCGCGACAGATACGCAGTATTTT. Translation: CASHPGTGGATDTQYF.

The CDR3 loop reads CASSSPPRSADEETQYF. CDR3 nucleotide sequence: TGTGCCAGCAGCTCCCCGCCGAGGTCGGCTGATGAGGAGACCCAGTACTTC. J is TRBJ2-5 and V is TRBV7-3; D is unclear. Trimming took 4 bases from V and 5 from J, leaving 23 bases between them. Germline CDR1 is SGHTA and CDR2 is FQGTGA. The CDR3 is 17 residues long.